This T cell receptor beta chain was retrieved from a study of neoadjuvant anti-PD-1 for oral cavity cancer. In the study overall: Nivolumab at 3 mg/kg was mostly given biweekly, three to four doses, pre-surgery. Patients without progression got a fourth dose around day 43.

Measured with immunoSEQ multiplex PCR; TCRdb has only the in-frame clones, and not every one. The data show about 14,000 clones, 60% to 70% seen once. The CDR3 runs 14 residues. V trimming: 5 bases; J trimming: 5 bases; junction bases outside the gene matches: 6. Germline values: CDR1 LNHDA, CDR2 SQIVND (reference sequence). Regarding the study as a whole: Each response group had just a few patients in TCR analyses. Pretreatment Treg/Th17 ratio correlated inversely with post-treatment tumor clonality.

Worth noting for this clone: Its antigen is not known.

The chain combines TRBV19 with TRBJ1-5, with 7 bases fitting TRBD1. The sequence was obtained from a person aged 35 to 85 with oral cavity squamous cell carcinoma. This sample comprised PBMCs, obtained before nivolumab (anti-PD-1) treatment. CDR3 sequence (DNA): TGTGCCAGTAGTCCCACAGGGGTTCATCAGCCCCAGCATTTT. Encoded protein: CASSPTGVHQPQHF. The entire variable domain, with the rest obtained from reference TRBV19 and TRBJ1-5, is as follows: DGGITQSPKYLFRKEGQNVTLSCEQNLNHDAMYWYRQDPGQGLRLIYYSQIVNDFQKGDIAEGYSVSREKKESFPLTVTSAQKNPTAFYLCASSPTGVHQPQHFGDGTRLSIL.